This T cell receptor (beta chain) emerged from a study of resident and recirculating memory T cells in vitiligo. CDR1 and CDR2 from the germline V gene are LGHNA and YSLEER. V shed 0 bases and J shed 8 bases, with 14 bases lying between them. The CDR3 covers 15 residues. Study-level findings and limits: No unique dominant TCR clone was found in vitiligo lesions.

Details on this clone: Its antigen remains unidentified.

Generated by immunoSEQ multiplex PCR, the TCRdb table keeps only in-frame clones and is missing some. The sample lists 70,000 to 75,000 clones, 91% occurring once. What was sequenced was blood. This rearrangement joins TRBV4-3 to TRBJ2-1; D perhaps matches TRBD1 (5 bases). This TCR was sampled from a male donor with vitiligo. CDR3 sequence: CASSQEAGRVHEQFF. The CDR3 DNA follows: TGCGCCAGCAGCCAAGAGGCCGGCAGGGTCCATGAGCAGTTCTTC.